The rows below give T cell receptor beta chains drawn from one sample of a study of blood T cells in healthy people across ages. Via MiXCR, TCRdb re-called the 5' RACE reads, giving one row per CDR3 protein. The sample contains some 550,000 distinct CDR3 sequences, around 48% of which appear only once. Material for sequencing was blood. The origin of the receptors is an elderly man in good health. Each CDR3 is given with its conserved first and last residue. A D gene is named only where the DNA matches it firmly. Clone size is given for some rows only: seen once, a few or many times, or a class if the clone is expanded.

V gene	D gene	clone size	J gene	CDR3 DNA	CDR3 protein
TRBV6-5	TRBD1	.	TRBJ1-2	TGTGCCAGCAGTAACGCCCAGGGGGTTAGAGGCTACACCTTC	CASSNAQGVRGYTF
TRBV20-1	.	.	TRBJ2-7	TGCAGTGCCCTAGACAGGGACTACTACGAGCAGTACTTC	CSALDRDYYEQYF
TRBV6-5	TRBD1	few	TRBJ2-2	TGTGCCAGCAGTAAGAAGGGGGCGCGACTCGGGGAGCTGTTTTTT	CASSKKGARLGELFF
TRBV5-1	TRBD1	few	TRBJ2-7	TGCGCCAGCAGCTCCGCGGACAGGGGTTTCGAGCAGTACTTC	CASSSADRGFEQYF
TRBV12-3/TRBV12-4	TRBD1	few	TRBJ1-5	TGTGCCACCGGACAGGGGGCCAATCAGCCCCAGCATTTT	CATGQGANQPQHF
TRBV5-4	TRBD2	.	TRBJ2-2	TGTGCCAGCAGCGGCGGGAGCGCCGGGGAGCTGTTTTTT	CASSGGSAGELFF
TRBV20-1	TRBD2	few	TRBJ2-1	TGCAGTGCTCCAAACGGAGCGGGAGCCGGTAATGAGCAGTTCTTC	CSAPNGAGAGNEQFF
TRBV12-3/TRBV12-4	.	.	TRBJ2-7	TGTGTCAGCAGTTTAGGGGGGACAGTTGACGAGCAGTACTTC	CVSSLGGTVDEQYF
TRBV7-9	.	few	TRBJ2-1	TGTGCCAGCAGCTCTCGGAGGGGTGATGAGCAGTTCTTC	CASSSRRGDEQFF
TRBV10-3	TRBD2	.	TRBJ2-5	TGTGCCATCAGTAGCGGGAGAGAGACCCAGTACTTC	CAISSGRETQYF
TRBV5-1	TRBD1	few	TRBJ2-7	TGCGCCAGCAGCGCCACAGGGGGTCCCTACGAGCAGTACTTC	CASSATGGPYEQYF
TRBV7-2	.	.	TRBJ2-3	TGTGCCAGCAGCCAAGTTCCAGATACGCAGTATTTT	CASSQVPDTQYF
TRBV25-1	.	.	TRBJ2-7	TGTGCCAACAGGATATCGGGCGGATCCTACGAGCAGTACTTC	CANRISGGSYEQYF
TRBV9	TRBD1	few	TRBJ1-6	TGTGCCAGCAGCACGGGACAGGGGAATTCACCCCTCCACTTT	CASSTGQGNSPLHF
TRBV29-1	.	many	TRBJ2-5	TGCAGCGTTGTCCGCAGTCAAGAGACCCAGTACTTC	CSVVRSQETQYF
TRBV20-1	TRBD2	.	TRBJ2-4	TGCGGTGCTACCGGCGGGAGCGGGACCCTAGCCAAAAACATTCAGTACTTC	CGATGGSGTLAKNIQYF
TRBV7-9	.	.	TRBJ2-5	TGTGCCAGCAGCGTAGCTACTAGCTTAGAGACCCAGTACTTC	CASSVATSLETQYF
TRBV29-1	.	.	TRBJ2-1	TGCAGCGTTGAAGAGGAGCGCTCCTACAATGAGCAGTTCTTC	CSVEEERSYNEQFF
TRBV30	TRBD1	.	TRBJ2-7	TGTGCCTGGAGTCCAACAGGGGTCGAGCAGTACTTC	CAWSPTGVEQYF
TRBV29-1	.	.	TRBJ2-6	TGCAGCGTCACCGACCACTCTGGGGCCAACGTCCTGACTTTC	CSVTDHSGANVLTF
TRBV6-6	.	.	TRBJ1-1	TGTGCCAGCAGTGACACGGGGACGGAGAGAGAAGCTTTCTTT	CASSDTGTEREAFF
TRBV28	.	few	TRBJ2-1	TGTGCCAGCAGTTTAAACCCCTTGGGGGGCTACAATGAGCAGTTCTTC	CASSLNPLGGYNEQFF
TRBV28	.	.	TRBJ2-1	TGTGCCAGCAGTAACCGGGGGTTGGAAGGCAATGAGCAGTTCTTC	CASSNRGLEGNEQFF
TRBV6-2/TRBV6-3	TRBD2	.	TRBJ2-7	TGTGCCAGCAGTTGGGGACTAGCGGGGGACGTCGAGCAGTACTTC	CASSWGLAGDVEQYF
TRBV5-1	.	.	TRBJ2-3	TGCGCCAGCAGCTTGGGAAGCCCCACAGGTACGCAGTATTTT	CASSLGSPTGTQYF
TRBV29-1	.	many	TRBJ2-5	TGCAGCGTGTCACAGGGAGATGAGACCCAGTACTTC	CSVSQGDETQYF
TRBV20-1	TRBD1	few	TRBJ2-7	TGCAGTGCTAGAGATCAACAGGGGGTCGCCGAAAGCGAGCAGTACTTC	CSARDQQGVAESEQYF
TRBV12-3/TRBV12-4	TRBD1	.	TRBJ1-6	TGTGCCAGCAGTCGACAGGGGTCGTCGAATTCACCCCTCCACTTT	CASSRQGSSNSPLHF
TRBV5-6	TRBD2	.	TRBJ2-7	TGTGCCAGCATGCTAGCGGGAGGCCCCCACGAGCAGTACTTC	CASMLAGGPHEQYF
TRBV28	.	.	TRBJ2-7	TGTGCCAGCAGTTTACCCAGACAGACTACCTCCTACGAGCAGTACTTC	CASSLPRQTTSYEQYF
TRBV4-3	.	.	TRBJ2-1	TGCGCCAGCAGCCAAGATTGGGGAACCAACAATGAGCAGTTCTTC	CASSQDWGTNNEQFF
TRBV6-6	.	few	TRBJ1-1	TGTGCCAGCGGCGCAGGGCAGGCTGGCACTGAAGCTTTCTTT	CASGAGQAGTEAFF
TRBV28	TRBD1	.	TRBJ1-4	TGTGCCAGCAAAGGGACAGGGTACACTAATGAAAAACTGTTTTTT	CASKGTGYTNEKLFF
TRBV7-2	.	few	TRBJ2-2	TGTGCCAGCAGCTTAGATCTCGGGGAGCTGTTTTTT	CASSLDLGELFF
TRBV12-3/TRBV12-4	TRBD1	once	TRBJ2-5	TGTGCCAGCACTCCCGGGGACAGGGGAGCTTTAGGGGAGACCCAGTACTTC	CASTPGDRGALGETQYF
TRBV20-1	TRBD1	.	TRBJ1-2	TGCAGTGCTAGGGGCCCTGGGACAGGGAGCCACTATGGCTACACCTTC	CSARGPGTGSHYGYTF
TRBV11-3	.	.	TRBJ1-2	TGTGCCAGCAACTTCTTCCGGGACTCGGGGACCTATGGCTACACCTTC	CASNFFRDSGTYGYTF
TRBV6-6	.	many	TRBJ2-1	TGTGCCAGCTCCTCAGGGGCCTACAATGAGCAGTTCTTC	CASSSGAYNEQFF
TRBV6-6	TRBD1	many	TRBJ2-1	TGTGCCAGCAGGAGCGCAGGGGGTAATGAGCAGTTCTTC	CASRSAGGNEQFF
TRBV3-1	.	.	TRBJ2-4	TGTGCCAGCAGCCAGGATACGACCAAAAACATTCAGTACTTC	CASSQDTTKNIQYF
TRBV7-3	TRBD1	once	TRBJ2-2	TGTGCCAGCAGCAAGACAGGGTCGAACACCGGGGAGCTGTTTTTT	CASSKTGSNTGELFF
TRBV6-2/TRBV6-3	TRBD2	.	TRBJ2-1	TGTGCCAGCAGTTACGGACTAGAGAGGGGCAATGAGCAGTTCTTC	CASSYGLERGNEQFF
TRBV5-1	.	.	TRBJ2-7	TGCGCCAGCAGCTTGGGTGGCCGGGGAATCTACGAGCAGTACTTC	CASSLGGRGIYEQYF
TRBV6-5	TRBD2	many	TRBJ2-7	TGTGCCAGCAGTTCCCGTGTAGCGGGTTCCCTTTACGAGCAGTACTTC	CASSSRVAGSLYEQYF
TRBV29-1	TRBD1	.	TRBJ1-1	TGCAGCTTTAAGCTAGGGGGCTGGAACACTGAAGCTTTCTTT	CSFKLGGWNTEAFF